Presented here are 8 T cell receptor beta chains from one specimen sequenced in a study of blood T cell repertoires in COVID-19. Assay used: immunoSEQ multiplex PCR; TCRdb lists only in-frame clones, some missing. The data contain under 450,000 clones, roughly nine tenths of them seen just once; the ten biggest clones take up just under 3%. Sequenced sample: PBMCs or T cells enriched from blood (not recorded which). The receptors originated from a woman in her twenties or thirties who had recovered from COVID-19.

The chain joins TRBV10-2 to TRBJ2-3; TRBD1 matches 8 bases. With V trimmed by 8 bases and J by 3 bases, 7 bases remained unmatched. The CDR3 spans 14 residues. In germline, CDR1 is WSHSY, CDR2 SAAADI. The CDR3 here is CASYGQGRTDTQYF. The DNA for the CDR3 is TGCGCCAGCTACGGACAGGGACGAACAGATACGCAGTATTTT.

This chain links TRBV5-6 with TRBJ1-2; 7 nucleotides line up with TRBD1. CDR3 length: 16 residues. Trimming at V came to 5 bases and at J to 2 bases, leaving 12 bases not matched to a gene. Germline-derived CDR1 and CDR2 are SGHDT and YYEEEE. The CDR3 DNA is TGTGCCAGCAGTTTCGCCGTGGACAGGAAAAACTATGGCTACACCTTC. It yields the protein CASSFAVDRKNYGYTF.

The rearrangement links TRBV2 to TRBJ1-2; D unclear. Trimming removed 8 bases from V and 2 bases from J, with 21 bases in between. This CDR3 spans 16 amino acids. Germline CDR1 is SNHLY and CDR2 is FYNNEI. CDR3: CASLSTISQQNYGYTF. CDR3 in DNA: TGTGCCAGCCTTTCGACAATTTCACAGCAAAACTATGGCTACACCTTC.

V is TRBV28 and J is TRBJ2-1; maybe TRBD2 (6 bases). V was cut by 4 bases and J by 0 bases, with 13 bases left in between. This CDR3 is 16 amino acids long. Germline V CDR1 and CDR2: MDHEN, SYDVKM. The CDR3 coding sequence is TGTGCCAGCAGTTCCCCCGGGGGAAGCTCCTACAATGAGCAGTTCTTC. Encoded protein: CASSSPGGSSYNEQFF. Together with reference TRBV28 and TRBJ2-1, the CDR3 gives the full variable domain: DVKVTQSSRYLVKRTGEKVFLECVQDMDHENMFWYRQDPGLGLRLIYFSYDVKMKEKGDIPEGYSVSREKKERFSLILESASTNQTSMYLCASSSPGGSSYNEQFFGPGTRLTVL.

As for this clone: The same CDR3 is also encoded by other DNA sequences in this sample. The chain links TRBV28 to TRBJ2-7; 9 nucleotides line up with TRBD1. V dropped 3 bases and J dropped 1; count of bases not matched to a gene: 4. The CDR3 runs 15 residues. In germline, CDR1 is MDHEN, CDR2 SYDVKM. This CDR3 reads CASSLPGTGSYEQYF. CDR3 in DNA: TGTGCCAGCAGTTTGCCGGGGACAGGGTCCTACGAGCAGTACTTC.

This chain links TRBV2 with TRBJ1-2, with TRBD1 matching 7 bases. V lost 3 bases to trimming and J lost 2 bases; unmatched junction nucleotides: 3. Germline loops: CDR1 SNHLY, CDR2 FYNNEI. The CDR3 loop spans 14 amino acids. The CDR3 reads CASSESQGNYGYTF. In nucleotides, the CDR3 is TGTGCCAGCAGTGAGTCACAGGGGAACTATGGCTACACCTTC.

The chain joins TRBV5-1 to TRBJ2-2; D remains ambiguous. The germline V gene encodes CDR1 SGHRS and CDR2 YFSETQ. The CDR3 covers 13 residues. The ends were cut back, 0 bases at V and 2 bases at J, with 2 bases in the middle. The CDR3 nucleotides are TGCGCCAGCAGCTTGGCTAACACCGGGGAGCTGTTTTTT. This gives the protein CASSLANTGELFF.

V gene TRBV11-2 combines with J gene TRBJ2-7; the match to TRBD2 covers 14 bases. The CDR3 runs to 14 residues. After removal of 5 bases from V and 9 bases from J, the junction contained 6 bases not matched to a gene. The germline CDR1 and CDR2 sequences are SGHAT and FQNNGV. The CDR3 loop reads CASSQGLAGVGQYF. CDR3 in DNA: TGTGCCAGCAGCCAGGGACTAGCGGGAGTGGGGCAGTACTTC.